These T cell receptor beta chains were read from a single sample in a study of CD8 T cells in Susac syndrome. TCRdb ran MiXCR on the immunoSEQ multiplex PCR reads and lists one entry per CDR3 protein. The data contain under 300,000 distinct CDR3 sequences, less than 96% of them singletons. The material sequenced was CD4+ T cells from PBMCs. The receptors were gathered from a human donor with Susac syndrome. The CDR3 runs from the conserved cysteine through the conserved F or W. The D gene is left open where the match is weak. Clone sizes are given selectively: once, few, many, or a class where the clone is expanded.

J gene,V gene,clone size,D gene,CDR3 DNA,CDR3 protein
TRBJ2-5,TRBV14,NA,NA,TGTGCCAGCAGCCTGCAAGGAAGCGGTTTTCAAGAGACCCAGTACTTC,CASSLQGSGFQETQYF
TRBJ1-1,TRBV5-1,NA,NA,TGCGCCAGCAGCTCAGGACAGAGGAGCGGTGAAGCTTTCTTT,CASSSGQRSGEAFF
TRBJ1-2,TRBV20-1,NA,NA,TGCAGTGCTAGAGATACCCGGGACGCCAAAAATGGCTACACCTTC,CSARDTRDAKNGYTF
TRBJ2-1,TRBV20-1,NA,NA,TGCAGTGCTAGATTCCAGGGGGGCGCCTACAATGAGCAGTTCTTC,CSARFQGGAYNEQFF
TRBJ2-2,TRBV9,NA,NA,TGTGCCAGCAGCGTAGAATCCGGGGGGCGATCAGCCGGGGAGCTGTTTTTT,CASSVESGGRSAGELFF
TRBJ2-7,TRBV12-3/TRBV12-4,NA,NA,TGTGCCAGCAGTTCAGAGGGAGTGAGGTACGAGCAGTACTTC,CASSSEGVRYEQYF
TRBJ2-1,TRBV4-1,NA,NA,TGCGCCAGCAGCCTTTCAAGAAGGGGCTCCTACAATGAGCAGTTCTTC,CASSLSRRGSYNEQFF
TRBJ2-1,TRBV11-3,NA,NA,TGTGCCAGCAGTTCCAAGATCGATGAGCAGTTCTTC,CASSSKIDEQFF
TRBJ1-1,TRBV7-9,NA,NA,TGTGCCAGCAGCAGCCCGCGCCAGAACACTGAAGCTTTCTTT,CASSSPRQNTEAFF
TRBJ2-7,TRBV20-1,NA,TRBD1,TGCAGTGCTAGCTTGGGACAGGGCTCCCACGAGCAGTACTTC,CSASLGQGSHEQYF
TRBJ2-7,TRBV20-1,NA,NA,TGCAGTGCTAGTGCCCTCCGGACTACCTACGAGCAGTACTTC,CSASALRTTYEQYF
TRBJ1-1,TRBV19,NA,NA,TGTGCCAGTAGTACCCGGACGGGAAACACTGAAGCTTTCTTT,CASSTRTGNTEAFF
TRBJ1-5,TRBV6-5,NA,NA,TGTGCCAGCAGTTACACTTACAGCTATCAGCCCCAGCATTTT,CASSYTYSYQPQHF
TRBJ2-7,TRBV5-6,NA,NA,TGTGCCAGCAGCCCTCCGGCCGGACCCCCCTACGAGCAGTACTTC,CASSPPAGPPYEQYF
TRBJ2-4,TRBV12-3/TRBV12-4,NA,TRBD2,TGTGCCAGCATCCTTGGCGGGACTACAAACATTCAGTACTTC,CASILGGTTNIQYF
TRBJ1-2,TRBV10-3,NA,TRBD1,TGTGCCATCGGCCGGGACAGGGATCGCTACACCTTC,CAIGRDRDRYTF
TRBJ2-7,TRBV18,NA,NA,TGTGCCAGCTCACCACTTGGAGGCCAGGCCTACGAGCAGTACTTC,CASSPLGGQAYEQYF
TRBJ2-7,TRBV20-1,NA,TRBD2,TGCAGTGCCCCTGATCCTGGGACTAGCGGAGAGGGCGAGCAGTACTTC,CSAPDPGTSGEGEQYF
TRBJ2-1,TRBV12-3/TRBV12-4,NA,NA,TGTGCCAGCAGCTTGCATGAGCAGTTCTTC,CASSLHEQFF
TRBJ1-2,TRBV9,few,TRBD1,TGTGCCAGCAGCGTAGGACAGGGTTATGGCTACACCTTC,CASSVGQGYGYTF
TRBJ2-7,TRBV20-1,NA,NA,TGCAGTGCTTCAGGACAGCAGTCCTACGAGCAGTACTTC,CSASGQQSYEQYF
TRBJ1-2,TRBV28,NA,NA,TGTGCCAGCAGTTTCCTGGGAGACTATGGCTACACCTTC,CASSFLGDYGYTF
TRBJ2-1,TRBV20-1,NA,TRBD1,TGCAGTGCTAGAATGGGGGACAGTGTCAATGAGCAGTTCTTC,CSARMGDSVNEQFF
TRBJ1-1,TRBV29-1,NA,TRBD1,TGCAGCGTCGGGGACAGCGGGACTGAAGCTTTCTTT,CSVGDSGTEAFF
TRBJ1-2,TRBV20-1,NA,NA,TGCAGTGTTAGAGGTCCAGTGGGCTACACCTTC,CSVRGPVGYTF
TRBJ2-1,TRBV5-6,once,NA,TGTGCCAGCAGCTTGGGTAGCGTTGAGCGGGACAATGAGCAGTTCTTC,CASSLGSVERDNEQFF
TRBJ2-5,TRBV4-1,NA,NA,TGCGCCAGCAGCCAACCGGGACAAGCAAAGACCCAGTACTTC,CASSQPGQAKTQYF
TRBJ1-5,TRBV20-1,NA,NA,TGCAGTGCTAGTGGACAGCCCCAGCATTTT,CSASGQPQHF
TRBJ2-1,TRBV5-1,NA,NA,TGCGCCAGCAAGCCCCTTGGAGCTTCCTACAATGAGCAGTTCTTC,CASKPLGASYNEQFF
TRBJ2-3,TRBV7-9,NA,NA,TGTGCCAGCAGCCGTCAGACAGGTTTTACAGATACGCAGTATTTT,CASSRQTGFTDTQYF
TRBJ1-1,TRBV29-1,NA,NA,TGCAGCGTTGAAGTAGGATCGAACACTGAAGCTTTCTTT,CSVEVGSNTEAFF
TRBJ2-5,TRBV6-5,NA,NA,TGTGCCAGCAACCGCCGGCCCCCGGGGGAGGAGACCCAGTACTTC,CASNRRPPGEETQYF
TRBJ2-7,TRBV6-2/TRBV6-3,NA,TRBD1,TGTGCCAGCAGGACAACAGGGGGAAGCTACGAGCAGTACTTC,CASRTTGGSYEQYF
TRBJ2-7,TRBV29-1,NA,TRBD2,TGCAGCGCCGAGACTAGCGGGGACTCCTACGAGCAGTACTTC,CSAETSGDSYEQYF